The T cell receptor beta chain under discussion was sequenced for a study of regulatory T cells in long-lasting Graves disease. This clonotype has more than one count but fewer than ten. Time point indicated: newly diagnosed GD, antithyroid drugs for less than 3 months. Scientists built the TCR library using RNA that was extracted from PBMCs. Germline assignment: CDR1 MGHRA and CDR2 YSYEKL. Trimming stripped 6 bases from V and 12 bases from J, with 15 bases between. The CDR3 has 13 residues. Arm-PCR with iRepertoire HTBI primers amplified the CDR3 regions for these TCR beta libraries. TCRdb recomputed calls from the multiplex PCR reads with MiXCR, one row per CDR3 protein. The sample includes 300,000 to 400,000 distinct CDR3 sequences, over 15% of them seen just once. These sequences were also reported in another study, on T cells in Graves' hyperthyroidism and ophthalmopathy. That study adds: Clinical symptoms, serum thyroxine and TRAb, thyroid ultrasound and orbital computed tomography together formed the diagnostic basis.

This sequence joins TRBV4-1 and TRBJ1-6; D uncertain. The TCR comes from a man between 40 and 49 years old with Graves disease. The input for sequencing was peripheral blood mononuclear cells (PBMCs), taken at new diagnosis, from a patient treated with antithyroid drugs. The CDR3 region has the DNA TGCGCCAGCAGGTGGAGTGAGCAGGAACCCCTCCACTTT. Amino acids: CASRWSEQEPLHF.